Detailed here is one TCR beta chain. The sample belongs to a study of blood T cell repertoires in COVID-19. CDR3 length: 17 amino acids. V trimming: 6 bases; J trimming: 0 bases; junction bases outside the gene matches: 9. Germline loops: CDR1 MNHEY, CDR2 SMNVEV (reference sequence). In the original workflow: Estimation of nucleated cell counts was performed using reference gene primer amplification. Only in-frame clones appear in the TCRdb table, and some are missing; sequencing was by immunoSEQ multiplex PCR. Clone size and V and J calls were adopted from that table, with D and trimming inferred from the DNA. Altogether 250,000 to 350,000 clones are present, 75% to 90% being singletons, with the ten largest covering more than 4%.

The sequenced sample was PBMCs or T cells enriched from blood (not recorded which). V and J are TRBV27 and TRBJ2-3; 10 positions agree with TRBD1. The receptor comes from a woman aged 30 to 39 who had recovered from COVID-19. CDR3 protein: CASRDRGRMTSTDTQYF. The CDR3 nucleotides read TGTGCCAGCAGAGACAGGGGGCGAATGACGAGCACAGATACGCAGTATTTT.